A selection of T cell receptor beta chains follows, all from one sample in a study of blood T cell repertoires in COVID-19. This table comes from immunoSEQ multiplex PCR, and its TCRdb copy is limited to in-frame clones, with some not included. The sample consists of about 170,000 clones, 82% of them appearing once. The sequenced sample was peripheral blood. The receptors shown here come from a woman aged 40 to 55 with COVID-19, enrolled during active disease. Each CDR3 is given with its conserved first and last residue. Fields, in order: CDR3 protein, CDR3 DNA, J gene, D gene, V gene, clone size. A D gene is named only where the DNA matches it firmly. Clone size appears in some rows only: once, few, many, or a class for an expanded clone.

CASSLGPSGWDTQYF,TGTGCCAGCAGCTTAGGTCCATCGGGGTGGGATACGCAGTATTTT,TRBJ2-3,NA,TRBV7-8,NA
CASNEVPGNQPQHF,TGTGCCAGTAATGAGGTACCAGGGAATCAGCCCCAGCATTTT,TRBJ1-5,NA,TRBV2,NA
CASRTPGRAGELFF,TGTGCCAGCAGAACCCCAGGGAGGGCCGGGGAGCTGTTTTTT,TRBJ2-2,TRBD2,TRBV28,once
CASSPTSGRANEEYF,TGTGCCAGCTCACCAACTAGCGGGAGGGCGAACGAGGAGTACTTC,TRBJ2-7,TRBD2,TRBV18,once
CASRPPDGGTEAFF,TGTGCCAGCAGACCCCCAGATGGCGGCACTGAAGCTTTCTTT,TRBJ1-1,NA,TRBV6-5,NA
CASMGQGFNNEQFF,TGTGCCAGCATGGGACAGGGATTTAACAATGAGCAGTTCTTC,TRBJ2-1,TRBD1,TRBV28,NA
CASSSRTGYNQPQHF,TGTGCCAGCAGCTCCAGGACAGGTTACAATCAGCCCCAGCATTTT,TRBJ1-5,TRBD1,TRBV7-6,NA
CSADSYYGYTF,TGCAGTGCAGACAGCTACTATGGCTACACCTTC,TRBJ1-2,NA,TRBV20-1,NA
CASSLGIGTSGSVAYEQYF,TGTGCCAGCAGTTTAGGTATCGGGACTAGCGGGAGCGTGGCCTACGAGCAGTACTTC,TRBJ2-7,TRBD2,TRBV28,NA
CASSGSGSGADTQYF,TGTGCCAGCAGTGGTAGCGGGAGTGGTGCAGATACGCAGTATTTT,TRBJ2-3,TRBD2,TRBV6-4,NA
CASSLGQGPNEQFF,TGTGCCAGCAGCCTCGGACAGGGGCCCAATGAGCAGTTCTTC,TRBJ2-1,TRBD1,TRBV7-9,once
CASSSSGNYGYTF,TGTGCCAGCAGTTCCTCAGGGAACTATGGCTACACCTTC,TRBJ1-2,NA,TRBV12-3/TRBV12-4,NA
CSAVGQGYTGELFF,TGCAGCGCCGTAGGGCAGGGTTACACCGGGGAGCTGTTTTTT,TRBJ2-2,NA,TRBV29-1,once
CASRDLAGGIHEQYF,TGCGCCAGCAGAGACCTAGCGGGAGGGATCCACGAGCAGTACTTC,TRBJ2-7,TRBD2,TRBV10-2,NA
CASSPPGQAYEAFF,TGTGCCAGCAGTCCCCCGGGACAGGCCTATGAAGCTTTCTTT,TRBJ1-1,TRBD1,TRBV27,NA
CAWRLQGVGTEAFF,TGTGCCTGGAGGTTACAGGGGGTCGGCACTGAAGCTTTCTTT,TRBJ1-1,TRBD1,TRBV30,NA
CASSWANTGELFF,TGTGCCAGCAGCTGGGCCAACACCGGGGAGCTGTTTTTT,TRBJ2-2,NA,TRBV2,NA
CASSQVGIGTGMDYGYTF,TGCGCCAGCAGCCAAGTGGGGATCGGGACAGGAATGGACTATGGCTACACCTTC,TRBJ1-2,TRBD1,TRBV4-1,NA
CASSHGTASGANVLTF,TGTGCCAGCTCACATGGGACAGCCTCTGGGGCCAACGTCCTGACTTTC,TRBJ2-6,TRBD1,TRBV18,NA
CASSLTGTSGRYEQFF,TGTGCCAGCAGTTTAACCGGGACTAGCGGGAGATACGAGCAGTTCTTC,TRBJ2-1,TRBD2,TRBV27,NA
CASGGPRNYNEQFF,TGTGCCAGCGGAGGGCCAAGGAATTACAATGAGCAGTTCTTC,TRBJ2-1,NA,TRBV9,NA
CSAAPGTARSDEQFF,TGCAGCGCCGCCCCGGGGACAGCACGGAGCGATGAGCAGTTCTTC,TRBJ2-1,TRBD1,TRBV29-1,NA
CATSGPQGLFSDTQYF,TGTGCCACCAGTGGCCCACAGGGGCTTTTTTCAGATACGCAGTATTTT,TRBJ2-3,TRBD1,TRBV24-1,NA
CASSRLAHNEQFF,TGTGCCAGCAGTCGACTAGCCCACAATGAGCAGTTCTTC,TRBJ2-1,TRBD2,TRBV28,NA
CSARDGYIQYF,TGCAGTGCTAGAGACGGTTACATTCAGTACTTC,TRBJ2-4,NA,TRBV20-1,NA
CASTELEEQYF,TGTGCCAGCACCGAGTTAGAAGAGCAGTACTTC,TRBJ2-7,NA,TRBV6-5,NA
CASSPPPQKGMNTEAFF,TGTGCCAGCAGCCCGCCCCCGCAAAAGGGGATGAACACTGAAGCTTTCTTT,TRBJ1-1,NA,TRBV7-9,NA